The present entry profiles one T cell receptor (beta chain) with its context. These data belong to a study of blood T cell repertoires in COVID-19. Across the whole study: Nucleic acid was either cDNA or gDNA, and it came from T cells, B-cell-depleted T cells, or PBMCs.

The table came from immunoSEQ multiplex PCR; TCRdb's copy has only in-frame clones and leaves some out. The sample consists of some 170,000 clones, about 90% of them appearing once. The CDR3 loop spans 13 amino acids. Per the germline V gene, CDR1 is SGHNT and CDR2 is YYREEE (reference sequence). V dropped 9 bases and J dropped 5 bases, with 12 bases sitting between them. The genes are TRBV5-4 and TRBJ1-6; tentative D call: TRBD1 (5 bases). Specimen: PBMCs or T cells enriched from blood (not recorded which). The sequence derives from a human donor with acute COVID-19. The donor label of this sample is uncertain. CDR3: CATQGGNNSPLHF. In DNA form, the CDR3 reads TGTGCCACCCAGGGTGGTAATAATTCACCCCTCCACTTT.